This T cell receptor beta chain was sequenced during a study of cytomegalovirus exposure and HLA in healthy donors. Findings of the study overall: A few chains linked to CMV were shown in vitro to be specific for CMV antigens.

The ends were cut back, 4 bases at V and 3 bases at J, with 27 bases in the middle. This CDR3 is built from 19 residues. Germline V gene lookup returns CDR1 SEHNR and CDR2 FQNEAQ (reference sequence). Here immunoSEQ multiplex PCR was the method, and the copy in TCRdb shows in-frame clones only, minus some. Among 200,000 to 300,000 clones listed, around nine tenths were seen once. As for this clone: Its antigen is unidentified.

The chain employs TRBV7-9 and TRBJ1-2, with a weak D call TRBD1 (6 bases). This clonotype originated in a man aged 18 to 35 in good health and CMV-seronegative. Material for sequencing was PBMCs. CDR3 in amino acids: CASSWTTARTGLPYYGYTF. The CDR3 nucleotides are TGTGCCAGCAGCTGGACCACCGCCCGTACAGGGCTCCCCTACTATGGCTACACCTTC.